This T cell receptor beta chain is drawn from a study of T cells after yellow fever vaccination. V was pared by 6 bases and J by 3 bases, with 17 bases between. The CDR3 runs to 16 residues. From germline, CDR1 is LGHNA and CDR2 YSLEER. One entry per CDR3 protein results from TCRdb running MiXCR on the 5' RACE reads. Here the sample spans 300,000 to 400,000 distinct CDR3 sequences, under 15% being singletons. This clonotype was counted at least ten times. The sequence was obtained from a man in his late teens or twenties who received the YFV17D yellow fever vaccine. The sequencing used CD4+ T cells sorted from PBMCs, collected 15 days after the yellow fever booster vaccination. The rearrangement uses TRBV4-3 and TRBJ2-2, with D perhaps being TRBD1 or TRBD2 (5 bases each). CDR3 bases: TGCGCCAGCAGTCGTGGGGGACCTTCCGACACCGGGGAGCTGTTTTTT. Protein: CASSRGGPSDTGELFF.